This TCR beta chain comes out of a study of identical twins. Trimming shortened V by 3 bases and J by 3 bases, and 6 bases separated the two germline ends. There are 12 residues in the CDR3. CDR1 is SNHLY and CDR2 is FYNNEI in the germline V gene. Via MiXCR, TCRdb re-called the 5' RACE reads, giving one row per CDR3 protein. The table records approximately 220,000 distinct CDR3 sequences, 6% to 8% of them present only once. A single count supports this clonotype. These data also formed part of another study, on yellow fever vaccine responses in identical twins.

The J gene is TRBJ2-7, the V gene TRBV2; D gene ambiguous. The clonotype originates from a young woman in good health. Specimen: CD8+ T cells sorted from blood. As DNA, the CDR3 is TGTGCCAGCAGTGAGAGGTTCTACGAGCAGTACTTC. Translated: CASSERFYEQYF.